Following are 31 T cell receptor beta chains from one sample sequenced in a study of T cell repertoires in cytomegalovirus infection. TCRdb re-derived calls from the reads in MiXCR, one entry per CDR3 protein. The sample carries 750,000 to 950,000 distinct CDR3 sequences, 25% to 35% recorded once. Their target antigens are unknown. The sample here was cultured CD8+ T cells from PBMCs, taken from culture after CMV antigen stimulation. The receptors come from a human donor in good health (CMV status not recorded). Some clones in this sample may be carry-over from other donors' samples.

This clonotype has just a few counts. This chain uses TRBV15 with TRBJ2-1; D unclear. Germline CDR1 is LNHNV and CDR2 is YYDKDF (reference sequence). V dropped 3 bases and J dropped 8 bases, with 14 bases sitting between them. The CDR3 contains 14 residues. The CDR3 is CATSRFSRLDEQFF. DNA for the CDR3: TGTGCCACCAGCAGGTTCAGTCGTTTAGATGAGCAGTTCTTC.

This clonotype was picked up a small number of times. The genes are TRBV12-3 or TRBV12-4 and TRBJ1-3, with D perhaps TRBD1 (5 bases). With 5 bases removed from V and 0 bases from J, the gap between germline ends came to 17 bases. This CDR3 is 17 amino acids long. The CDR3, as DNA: TGTGCCAGCAGTCCCCCGGGGCAGGCAATCTCTGGAAACACCATATATTTT. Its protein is CASSPPGQAISGNTIYF.

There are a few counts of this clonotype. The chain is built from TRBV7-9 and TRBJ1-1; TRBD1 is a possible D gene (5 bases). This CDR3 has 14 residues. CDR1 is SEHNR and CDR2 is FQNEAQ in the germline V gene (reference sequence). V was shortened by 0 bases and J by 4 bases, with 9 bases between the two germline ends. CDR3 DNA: TGTGCCAGCAGCTTAGCCCTAGGGGCCACTGAAGCTTTCTTT. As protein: CASSLALGATEAFF.

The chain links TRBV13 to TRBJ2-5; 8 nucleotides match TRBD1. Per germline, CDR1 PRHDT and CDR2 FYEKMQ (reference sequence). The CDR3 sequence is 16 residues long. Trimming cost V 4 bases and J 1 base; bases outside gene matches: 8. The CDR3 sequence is CASSSMGTGSQETQYF. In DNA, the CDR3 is TGTGCCAGCAGCTCGATGGGGACAGGTAGCCAAGAGACCCAGTACTTC. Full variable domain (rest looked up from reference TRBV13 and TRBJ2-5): AAGVIQSPRHLIKEKRETATLKCYPIPRHDTVYWYQQGPGQDPQFLISFYEKMQSDKGSIPDRFSAQQFSDYHSELNMSSLELGDSALYFCASSSMGTGSQETQYFGPGTRLLVL.

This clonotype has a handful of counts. The CDR3 DNA sequence: TGTGCCAGCAAAAAGGGGACTGAAGCTTTCTTT. It is translated as CASKKGTEAFF. The rearrangement links TRBV7-6 to TRBJ1-1; TRBD1 might be the D (5 bases). This CDR3 spans 11 amino acids. The V gene lost 7 bases and the J gene lost 5 bases, with 8 bases spanning the gap. Germline V lookup: CDR1 SGHVS, CDR2 FNYEAQ.

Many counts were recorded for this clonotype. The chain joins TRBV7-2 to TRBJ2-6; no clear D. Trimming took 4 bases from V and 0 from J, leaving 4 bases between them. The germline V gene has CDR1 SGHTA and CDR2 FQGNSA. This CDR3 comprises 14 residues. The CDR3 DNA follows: TGTGCCAGCAGCTCCAGCTCTGGGGCCAACGTCCTGACTTTC. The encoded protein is CASSSSSGANVLTF.

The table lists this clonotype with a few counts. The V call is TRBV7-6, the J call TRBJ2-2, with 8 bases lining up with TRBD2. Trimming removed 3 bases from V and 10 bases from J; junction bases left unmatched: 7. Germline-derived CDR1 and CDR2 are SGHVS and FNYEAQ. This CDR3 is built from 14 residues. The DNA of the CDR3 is TGTGCCAGCAGCTTCGGGAGGGGCGGGGTGGAGCTGTTTTTT. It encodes CASSFGRGGVELFF.

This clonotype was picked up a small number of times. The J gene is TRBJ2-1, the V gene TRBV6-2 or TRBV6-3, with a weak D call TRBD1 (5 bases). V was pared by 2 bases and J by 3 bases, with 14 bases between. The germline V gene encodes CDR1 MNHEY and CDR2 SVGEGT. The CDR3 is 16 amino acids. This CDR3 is CASSYGHGHYYNEQFF. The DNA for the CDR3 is TGTGCCAGCAGTTACGGGCACGGACACTACTACAATGAGCAGTTCTTC.

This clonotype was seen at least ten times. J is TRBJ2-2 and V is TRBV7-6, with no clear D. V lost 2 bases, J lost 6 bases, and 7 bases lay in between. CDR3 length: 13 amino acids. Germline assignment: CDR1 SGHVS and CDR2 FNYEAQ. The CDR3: CASSLFGAGELFF. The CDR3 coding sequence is TGTGCCAGCAGCTTATTTGGCGCCGGGGAGCTGTTTTTT.

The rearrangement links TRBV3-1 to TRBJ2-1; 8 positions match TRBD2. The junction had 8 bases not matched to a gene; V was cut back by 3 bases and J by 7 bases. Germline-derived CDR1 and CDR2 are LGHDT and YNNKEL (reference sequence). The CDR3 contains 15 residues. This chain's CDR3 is CASSHPGGPRNEQFF. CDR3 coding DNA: TGTGCCAGCAGCCATCCGGGGGGGCCGAGGAATGAGCAGTTCTTC.

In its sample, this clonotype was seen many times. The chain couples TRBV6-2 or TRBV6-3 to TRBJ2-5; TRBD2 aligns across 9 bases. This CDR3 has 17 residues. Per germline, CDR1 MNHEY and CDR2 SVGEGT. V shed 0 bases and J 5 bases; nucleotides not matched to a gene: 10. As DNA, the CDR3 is TGTGCCAGCAGTTACTCGACTAGACTAGCGGTCCGGGAGACCCAGTACTTC. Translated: CASSYSTRLAVRETQYF.

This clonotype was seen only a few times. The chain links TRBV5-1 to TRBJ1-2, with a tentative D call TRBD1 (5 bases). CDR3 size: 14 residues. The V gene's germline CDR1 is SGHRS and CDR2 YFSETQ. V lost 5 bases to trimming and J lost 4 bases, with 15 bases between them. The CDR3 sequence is CASRGVAGTYGYTF. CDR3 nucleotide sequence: TGCGCCAGCAGGGGAGTTGCGGGGACCTATGGCTACACCTTC.

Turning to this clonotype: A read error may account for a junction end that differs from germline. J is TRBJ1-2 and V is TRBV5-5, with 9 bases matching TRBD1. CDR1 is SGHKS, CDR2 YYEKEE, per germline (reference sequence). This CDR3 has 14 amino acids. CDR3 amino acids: CASSFPRQGEGYIF. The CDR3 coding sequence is TGTGCCAGCAGCTTCCCAAGACAGGGGGAAGGCTACATCTTC.

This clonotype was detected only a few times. CDR3 sequence reads: CASSPHSGGADTGELFF. The DNA of the CDR3 is TGTGCCAGCAGCCCCCATAGCGGGGGGGCCGACACCGGGGAGCTGTTTTTT. The chain carries TRBV9 and TRBJ2-2, with TRBD2 matching over 11 bases. Germline V gene data show CDR1 as SGDLS and CDR2 as YYNGEE. V lost 4 bases to trimming and J lost 3 bases; unmatched junction nucleotides: 8. This CDR3 has 17 amino acids.

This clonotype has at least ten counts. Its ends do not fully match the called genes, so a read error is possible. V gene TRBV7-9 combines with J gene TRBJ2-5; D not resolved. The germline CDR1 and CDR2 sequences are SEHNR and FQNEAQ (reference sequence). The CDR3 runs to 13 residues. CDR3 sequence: CASSPPGEETQYF. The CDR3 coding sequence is TGCGCCAGCAGCCCACCGGGTGAAGAGACCCAGTACTTC.

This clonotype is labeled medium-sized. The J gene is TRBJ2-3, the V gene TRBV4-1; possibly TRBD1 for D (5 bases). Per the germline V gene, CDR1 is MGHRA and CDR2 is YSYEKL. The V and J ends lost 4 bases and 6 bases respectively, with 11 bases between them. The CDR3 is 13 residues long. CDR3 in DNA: TGCGCCAGCAGCCTTCGACAGTCTGATACGCAGTATTTT. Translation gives CASSLRQSDTQYF.

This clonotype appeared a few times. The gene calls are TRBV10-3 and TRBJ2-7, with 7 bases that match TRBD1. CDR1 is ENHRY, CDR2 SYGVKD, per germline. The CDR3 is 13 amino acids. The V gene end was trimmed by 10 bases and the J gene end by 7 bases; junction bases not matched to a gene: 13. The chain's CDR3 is CATRDSPPVEQYF. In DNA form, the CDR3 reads TGTGCCACCCGGGACAGTCCCCCGGTTGAGCAGTACTTC.

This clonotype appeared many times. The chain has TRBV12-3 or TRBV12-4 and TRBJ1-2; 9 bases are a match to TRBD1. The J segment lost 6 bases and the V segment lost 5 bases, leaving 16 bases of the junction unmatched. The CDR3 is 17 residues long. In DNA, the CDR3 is TGTGCCAGCAGTCCACAGGGGGCAAGGAAAATCTCGGATGGCTACACCTTC. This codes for CASSPQGARKISDGYTF.

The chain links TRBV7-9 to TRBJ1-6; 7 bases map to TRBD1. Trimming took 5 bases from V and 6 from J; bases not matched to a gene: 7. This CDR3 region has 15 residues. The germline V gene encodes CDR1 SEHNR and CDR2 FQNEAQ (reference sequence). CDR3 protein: CASSPRQGVNSPLHF. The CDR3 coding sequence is TGTGCCAGCAGCCCCCGACAGGGCGTTAATTCACCCCTCCACTTT.

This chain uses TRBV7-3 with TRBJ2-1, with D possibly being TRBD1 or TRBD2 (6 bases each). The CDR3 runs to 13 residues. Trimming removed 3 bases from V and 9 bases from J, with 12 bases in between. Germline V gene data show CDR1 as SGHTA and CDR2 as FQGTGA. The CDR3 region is CASSFEGGREQFF. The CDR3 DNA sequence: TGTGCCAGCAGCTTTGAGGGGGGCCGTGAGCAGTTCTTC.

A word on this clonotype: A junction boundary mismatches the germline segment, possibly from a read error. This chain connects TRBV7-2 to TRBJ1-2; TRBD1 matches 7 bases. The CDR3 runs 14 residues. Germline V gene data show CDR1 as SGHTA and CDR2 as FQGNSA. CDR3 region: CASSLRDRAYVYTF. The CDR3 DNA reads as TGTGCCAGCAGCCTCCGAGACAGGGCCTATGTCTACACCTTC.

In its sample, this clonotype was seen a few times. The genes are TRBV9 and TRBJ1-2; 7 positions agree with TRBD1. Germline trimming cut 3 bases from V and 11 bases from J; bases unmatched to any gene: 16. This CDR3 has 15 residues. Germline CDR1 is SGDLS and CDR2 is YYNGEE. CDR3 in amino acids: CASSAEGTADTVYTF. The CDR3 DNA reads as TGTGCCAGCAGCGCGGAGGGGACAGCGGATACGGTTTACACCTTC. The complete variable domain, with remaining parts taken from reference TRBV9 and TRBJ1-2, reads DSGVTQTPKHLITATGQRVTLRCSPRSGDLSVYWYQQSLDQGLQFLIQYYNGEERAKGNILERFSAQQFPDLHSELNLSSLELGDSALYFCASSAEGTADTVYTFGSGTRLTVV.

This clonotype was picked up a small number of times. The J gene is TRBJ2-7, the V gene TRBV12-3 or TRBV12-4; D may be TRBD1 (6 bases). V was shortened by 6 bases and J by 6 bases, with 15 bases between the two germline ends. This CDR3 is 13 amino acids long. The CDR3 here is CASRPGELLEQYF. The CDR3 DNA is TGTGCCAGCAGGCCAGGGGAACTCCTCGAGCAGTACTTC.

The CDR3 coding sequence is TGTGCCAGCAGTACTATACAGGGGGAAGCTTTCTTT. Its protein is CASSTIQGEAFF. The chain joins TRBV27 to TRBJ1-1; 7 positions match TRBD1. Germline assignment: CDR1 MNHEY and CDR2 SMNVEV (reference sequence). Trimming cost V 5 bases and J 8 bases; bases outside gene matches: 5. This CDR3 is built from 12 residues.

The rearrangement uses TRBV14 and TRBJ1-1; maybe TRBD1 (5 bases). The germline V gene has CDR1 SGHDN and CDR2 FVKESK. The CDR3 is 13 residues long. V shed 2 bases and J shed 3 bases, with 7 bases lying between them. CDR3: CASSQSGYTEAFF. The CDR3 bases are TGTGCCAGCAGCCAATCAGGGTACACTGAAGCTTTCTTT.

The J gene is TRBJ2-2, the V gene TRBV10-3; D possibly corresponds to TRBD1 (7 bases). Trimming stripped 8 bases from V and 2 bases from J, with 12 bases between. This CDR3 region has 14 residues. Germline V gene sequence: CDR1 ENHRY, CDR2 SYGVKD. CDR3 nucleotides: TGTGCCATCGGAGGGACAGCAAACACCGGGGAGCTGTTTTTT. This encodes CAIGGTANTGELFF.

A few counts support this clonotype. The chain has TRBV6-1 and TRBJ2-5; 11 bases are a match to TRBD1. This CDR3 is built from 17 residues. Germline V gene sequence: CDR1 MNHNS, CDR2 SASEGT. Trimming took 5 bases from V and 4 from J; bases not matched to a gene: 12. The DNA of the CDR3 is TGTGCCAGCAGTACCCGGGACAGGGGGTCGCTTGGAGAGACCCAGTACTTC. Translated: CASSTRDRGSLGETQYF.

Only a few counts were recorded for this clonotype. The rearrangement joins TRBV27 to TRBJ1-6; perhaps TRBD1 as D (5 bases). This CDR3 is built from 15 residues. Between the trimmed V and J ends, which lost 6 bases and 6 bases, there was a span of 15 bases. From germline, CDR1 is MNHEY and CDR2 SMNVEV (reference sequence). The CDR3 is CASSDRDFINSPLHF. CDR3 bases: TGTGCCAGCAGCGACCGGGACTTTATTAATTCACCCCTCCACTTT.

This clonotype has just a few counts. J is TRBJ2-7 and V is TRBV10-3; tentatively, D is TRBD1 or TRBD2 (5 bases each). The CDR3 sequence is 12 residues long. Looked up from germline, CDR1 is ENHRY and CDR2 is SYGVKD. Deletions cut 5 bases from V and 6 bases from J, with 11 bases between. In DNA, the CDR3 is TGTGCCATCAGTAGTGGGACGGGCGAGCAGTACTTC. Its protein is CAISSGTGEQYF.

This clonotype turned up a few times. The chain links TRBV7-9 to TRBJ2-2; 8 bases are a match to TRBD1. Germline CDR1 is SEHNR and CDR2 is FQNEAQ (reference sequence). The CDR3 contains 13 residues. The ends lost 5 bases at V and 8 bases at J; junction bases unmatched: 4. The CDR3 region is CASSETGAGELFF. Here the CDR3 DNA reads TGTGCCAGCAGCGAGACAGGGGCTGGGGAGCTGTTTTTT.

CDR3 DNA: TGTGCCAGCAGTGGGGGAGGGGTAGGGGAGACCCAGTACTTC. The encoded protein is CASSGGGVGETQYF. V usage is TRBV6-6 and J usage is TRBJ2-5, with TRBD2 matching over 7 bases. With V trimmed by 5 bases and J by 5 bases, 8 bases remained unmatched. Germline assignment: CDR1 MNHNY and CDR2 SVGAGI (reference sequence). The CDR3 is 14 residues long.